This TCR beta chain was found in a study of beta chain features in type 1 diabetes. Whole-study results and caveats: In every one of the four CD4+ subsets, TCRB CDR3s were moderately but significantly shorter in Type 1 diabetes patients.

Expressed TCRB transcripts were sequenced because the isolated RNA had all been reverse transcribed beforehand. The repertoire was sequenced with immunoSEQ multiplex PCR; TCRdb's copy has only in-frame clones and lacks some. The sample includes hundreds of thousands of clones, about 14% of them seen just once. This clone has a handful of counts. Its antigen is still unknown. The CDR3 covers 13 residues. CDR1 is SNHLY, CDR2 FYNNEI, per germline. Deletions cut 6 bases from V and 1 base from J, with 9 bases between. This chain joins TRBV2 and TRBJ1-1, with D possibly matching TRBD1 (6 bases). The sample consisted of naive CD4+ T cells from blood. This receptor was taken from a man younger than 30 with type 1 diabetes. CDR3 region: CASRKQGNTEAFF. Written as DNA, the CDR3 is TGTGCCAGCAGGAAACAGGGGAACACTGAAGCTTTCTTT. The full variable domain, rest sourced from reference TRBV2 and TRBJ1-1, is EPEVTQTPSHQVTQMGQEVILRCVPISNHLYFYWYRQILGQKVEFLVSFYNNEISEKSEIFDDQFSVERPDGSNFTLKIRSTKLEDSAMYFCASRKQGNTEAFFGQGTRLTVV.